Below, 7 T cell receptor beta chains from the same sample are listed, as sequenced in a study of shared clonotypes between healthy human individuals (dated by TCRdb to between 2020 and 2021). Libraries were built with the immunoSEQ multiplex PCR assay. TCRdb took this table from immuneACCESS and kept in-frame rearrangements with V and J called. Such tables lack part of the clones; where checked against another copy, unresolved V genes explain under half of the gap, and the rest is unexplained. This sample gives about 1 million clones in total; about 80% of them show up just once. 1.4% of the sample is held by the ten biggest clonotypes. Sequenced material: memory CD4+ T cells sorted from blood. The sample's cell subset or site label, decoded: CD45RA-negative fraction. These receptors originate from a man younger than 35 in good health.

The chain uses TRBV5-1 and TRBJ2-2, with 11 bases fitting TRBD1. CDR1 and CDR2 from the germline V gene are SGHRS and YFSETQ. CDR3 length: 18 residues. V was pared by 3 bases and J by 0 bases, with 7 bases of the junction left unmatched. The CDR3 protein is CASSWTGQGASNTGELFF. The CDR3 bases are TGCGCCAGCAGCTGGACTGGACAGGGGGCATCGAACACCGGGGAGCTGTTTTTT.

In its sample, this clone was seen a few times. The rearrangement links TRBV27 to TRBJ1-6; D call uncertain. Between the trimmed V and J ends, which lost 3 bases and 7 bases, there was a span of 10 bases. Looked up from germline, CDR1 is MNHEY and CDR2 is SMNVEV (reference sequence). This CDR3 is 14 amino acids long. The CDR3 DNA is TGTGCCAGCAGTTTTGGGCTTTTAAATTCACCCCTCCACTTT. Its protein product is CASSFGLLNSPLHF.

V is TRBV18 and J is TRBJ1-2, with 8 bases lining up with TRBD1. CDR3 length equals 13 residues. V shed 6 bases and J 8 bases; nucleotides not matched to a gene: 8. Germline assignment: CDR1 KGHSH and CDR2 LQKENI. The CDR3 region is CASSPTGVEGYTF. The CDR3 nucleotides are TGTGCCAGCTCCCCGACAGGGGTGGAGGGCTACACCTTC.

V gene TRBV10-3 combines with J gene TRBJ2-1; the match to TRBD1 covers 8 bases. The CDR3 runs 14 residues. The V gene end was trimmed by 8 bases and the J gene end by 3 bases; junction bases not matched to a gene: 6. CDR1 is ENHRY and CDR2 is SYGVKD in the germline V gene. CDR3 protein: CAICPGGDYNEQFF. The CDR3 DNA reads TGTGCCATCTGTCCAGGGGGCGACTACAATGAGCAGTTCTTC.

Worth noting for this clone: This CDR3 is also generated by other DNA sequences in the sample. This chain uses TRBV2 with TRBJ1-4, with 11 nucleotides matching TRBD1. This CDR3 has 15 amino acids. V lost 6 bases and J lost 2; bases outside the gene matches: 2. Germline assignment: CDR1 SNHLY and CDR2 FYNNEI. CDR3 sequence: CASRDRGLTNEKLFF. As DNA, the CDR3 is TGTGCCAGCAGGGACAGGGGGCTTACTAATGAAAAACTGTTTTTT. Complete variable domain (other parts from reference TRBV2 and TRBJ1-4): EPEVTQTPSHQVTQMGQEVILRCVPISNHLYFYWYRQILGQKVEFLVSFYNNEISEKSEIFDDQFSVERPDGSNFTLKIRSTKLEDSAMYFCASRDRGLTNEKLFFGSGTQLSVL.

The J gene is TRBJ2-3, the V gene TRBV4-3; D is unclear. The CDR3 is 14 amino acids. V dropped 0 bases and J dropped 0 bases, with 4 bases sitting between them. From germline, CDR1 is LGHNA and CDR2 YSLEER. CDR3 residues: CASSQDDSTDTQYF. In DNA form, the CDR3 reads TGCGCCAGCAGCCAAGATGACAGCACAGATACGCAGTATTTT.

Concerning this clone: One end of the junction does not line up with germline, which may come from a read error. This rearrangement joins TRBV7-7 to TRBJ1-1, with TRBD1 matching 7 bases. Germline CDR1 reads SSHAT; CDR2 reads FNYEAQ (reference sequence). CDR3 length: 15 residues. The CDR3 here is CASSLIQGGNTEAFF. The CDR3 bases are TGTGCTAGCAGCTTAATTCAGGGGGGGAACACTGAAGCTTTCTTT.